These T cell receptor beta chains were read from a single sample in a study of blood T cells in healthy people across ages. TCRdb passed the 5' RACE reads through MiXCR, listing each CDR3 protein once. The top ten hold under 15% of the sample, which has about 940,000 distinct CDR3 sequences, about 44% seen once. The sequencing sample was made of blood. Receptor source: a man aged 25 to 40 in good health. CDR3s include the opening cysteine and the closing phenylalanine or tryptophan. The D gene is left open where the match is weak. Clone size appears in some rows only: once, few, many, or a class for an expanded clone.

>TRBJ2-1|TRBV4-1|TRBD2|-
TGCGCCAGCAGCCAAGAGGGACTACCCGGCAATGAGCAGTTCTTC
CASSQEGLPGNEQFF
>TRBJ1-2|TRBV20-1|-|many
TGCAGTGCCCCCTCAACCGGACAGCCGGGCCGTGGCTACACCTTC
CSAPSTGQPGRGYTF
>TRBJ2-7|TRBV4-3|TRBD1|few
TGCGCCAGCAGCCAAGGGACAGGGGATAGCTACGAGCAGTACTTC
CASSQGTGDSYEQYF
>TRBJ2-5|TRBV3-1|-|-
TGTGCCAGCAGCCAAGAGCCAGCTGGGACCCAGTACTTC
CASSQEPAGTQYF
>TRBJ1-1|TRBV7-2|-|few
TGTGCCAGTAGCTTAAGGATTACTACGAACACTGAAGCTTTCTTT
CASSLRITTNTEAFF
>TRBJ2-7|TRBV7-2|-|-
TGTGCCAGCGGTCGGGCCGTCTCCTACGAGCAGTACTTC
CASGRAVSYEQYF
>TRBJ2-3|TRBV5-6|-|-
TGTGCCAGCAGCTTAAGGGACAAACATAGCACAGATACGCAGTATTTT
CASSLRDKHSTDTQYF
>TRBJ2-5|TRBV20-1|TRBD2|-
TGCAGTGCTAGTGAGGCTCGCGGGGGGGCCGTTGAGACCCAGTACTTC
CSASEARGGAVETQYF
>TRBJ2-3|TRBV12-5|TRBD2|few
TGTGCTAGTGCCGTCCGGGAAGCGGGGGTCCCCTCTGGCACAGATACGCAGTATTTT
CASAVREAGVPSGTDTQYF
>TRBJ1-1|TRBV6-6|TRBD1|few
TGTGCCAGCAGACACAGGGGGCAATTCGCTGAAGCTTTCTTT
CASRHRGQFAEAFF